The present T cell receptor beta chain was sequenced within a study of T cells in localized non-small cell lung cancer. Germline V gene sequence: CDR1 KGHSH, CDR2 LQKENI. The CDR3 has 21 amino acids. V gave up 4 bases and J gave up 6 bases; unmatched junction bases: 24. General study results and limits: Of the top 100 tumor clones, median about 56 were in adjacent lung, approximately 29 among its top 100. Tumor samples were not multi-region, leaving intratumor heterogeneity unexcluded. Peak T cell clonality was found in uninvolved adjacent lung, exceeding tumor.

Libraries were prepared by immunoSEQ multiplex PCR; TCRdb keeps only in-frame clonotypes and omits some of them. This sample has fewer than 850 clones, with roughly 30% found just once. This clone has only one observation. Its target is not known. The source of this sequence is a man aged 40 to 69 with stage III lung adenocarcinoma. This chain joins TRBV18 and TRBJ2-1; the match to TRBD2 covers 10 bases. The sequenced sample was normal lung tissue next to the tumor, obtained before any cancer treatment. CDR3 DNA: TGTGCCAGCTCACAGAATGCCCGGGGGCTAGCGGGAGTCAACCCTCTCAATGAGCAGTTCTTC. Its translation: CASSQNARGLAGVNPLNEQFF. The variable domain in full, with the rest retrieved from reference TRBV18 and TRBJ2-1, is NAGVMQNPRHLVRRRGQEARLRCSPMKGHSHVYWYRQLPEEGLKFMVYLQKENIIDESGMPKERFSAEFPKEGPSILRIQQVVRGDSAAYFCASSQNARGLAGVNPLNEQFFGPGTRLTVL.